This record covers a single T cell receptor (beta chain). This receptor's antigen is unknown. It has no much larger one-base neighbor in the sample; base qualities were not kept. Donors were healthy HIV-negative adults with no recently reported acute infections or vaccinations. Every donor was a Caucasian adult living in Nashville, Tennessee, USA. CD4+ T cells were enriched through magnetic negative selection, after which naive cells were positively selected on CD45RA and the remaining negative fraction served as the memory subset. Blood was obtained by leukapheresis, after which PBMCs were separated by Ficoll-Histopaque density gradient centrifugation and cryopreserved in liquid nitrogen vapor phase. Analytical flow cytometry was used to check the purity and quantity of each magnetically sorted T cell population. From each sorted fraction, genomic DNA was isolated and quantified by UV absorbance on a Nanodrop 2000c.

This record comes from a study of shared clonotypes between healthy human individuals (dated by TCRdb to about 2020). Broadly, across the study: Three men and two women, aged 18 to 49 years, made up the cohort. Per donor, three plates each were used for CD4 naive and CD4 memory, two for CD8 naive, and one for CD8 memory. Blood TCR repertoires of roughly five healthy adults were deeply sequenced to estimate repertoire size and the extent of clonotype sharing between individuals. To increase sequencing depth and limit assay-specific biases, different laboratories used diverse techniques to prepare libraries and sequence TCR repertoires. Each donor's leukapheresis produced roughly between about 0.85 and 10 billion PBMCs. The research as a whole found: Because the study included only a small number of donors, the genetic and exposure-history diversity represented was limited. Incomplete sequencing was indicated by rarefaction of sorted-subset datasets, despite the large sequencing depth. Sampling was limited to blood, and TCR repertoires in tissue likely differ from TCR repertoires in blood. Across a handful of donors, roughly 5% of naive CD4, over 3% of naive CD8, about 2% of memory CD4, and roughly 0.4% of memory CD8 clonotypes were shared. Naive subsets generally had larger estimated clonotype richness than memory subsets did. Pairwise subsampling indicated that sequencing depth was expected to affect the degree of clonotype sharing among donors. Clonotypes shared by all four sorted-subset donors showed higher generation probabilities than non-shared clonotypes.

TCR CDR3 regions were amplified from genomic DNA by multiplex PCR using the deep immunoSEQ assay. Extracted genomic DNA from each cell subset was spread evenly across all wells of several immunoSEQ 96-well plates, with each plate serving as a replicate. For sorted subsets, each replicate PCR was loaded with approximately 190 ng genomic DNA, equivalent to about 30,000 T cell genomes. Purified libraries were quantified with a Qubit 3.0 fluorometer, sized on a Bioanalyzer 2100, and re-quantified with the KAPA Library Quantification kit. Each immunoSEQ 96-well plate was sequenced on its own single-read 150-cycle Illumina NextSeq 550 flow cell. The source study handled its data this way. The immunoSEQ output contained only junctional sequences without quality scores, so filtering could not match that applied to full-length reads. To assign V/J genes and CDR3, sequences were annotated using PyIR, a Python wrapper for IgBLAST v1.9, with IMGT germline references. Reads were removed for weak V/J assignments (E-value above 1e-6), missing CDR3, stop codons, out-of-frame junctions, or ambiguous translated residues. A V3J clonotype was defined by an identical inferred V gene, J gene, and CDR3 amino acid sequence. Percentage overlap between repertoires was calculated by dividing the number of shared unique clonotypes by the size of the smaller repertoire. RTK rarefaction, the Chao1 estimator, and Recon v2.1 estimates of unobserved clonotypes were used to assess repertoire richness. OLGA was used to compute generation probabilities for all TCRbeta clonotypes that the gDNA method yielded from a handful of donors. Sourced from immuneACCESS, this table was stored by TCRdb with only in-frame sequences that have V and J called. A share of the clones is absent; for the studies checked, an unresolved V gene accounts for under half, and the remainder has no known explanation. That table furnishes V, J and clone size, whereas the DNA furnished D and trimming. The sample profile shows approximately 2.3 million clones; more than 85% of them were found once. The top ten clonotypes cover 0.3% to 0.4% of the sample.

Counted from cysteine to phenylalanine, this CDR3 has 15 amino acids. CDR3 DNA only is kept here, 45 bases in frame from base 1. Deletion took 0 bases off V and 4 bases off J, with a span of 11 bases between the germline ends. CDR1 and CDR2, looked up from the germline V gene, are SGHRS and YFSETQ. The sequence came from a man between 18 and 35 years old in good health. Some clones in this sample may be carry-over from other donors' samples. The sample taken for sequencing was naive CD4+ T cells from PBMCs. Interpreted using the paper, the cell subset or site label stands for: CD45RA+ positively selected. This chain joins TRBV5-1 to TRBJ1-3; no confident D gene assignment can be made. In nucleotide form, the sequence is TGCGCCAGCAGCTTGGGAGGGCAACTCGGAAACACCATATATTTT. Translation gives CASSLGGQLGNTIYF. Beyond the CDR3, the reference TRBV5-1 and TRBJ1-3 genes provide the residues; the full variable domain reads: KAGVTQTPRYLIKTRGQQVTLSCSPISGHRSVSWYQQTPGQGLQFLFEYFSETQRNKGNFPGRFSGRQFSNSRSEMNVSTLELGDSALYLCASSLGGQLGNTIYFGEGSWLTVV.